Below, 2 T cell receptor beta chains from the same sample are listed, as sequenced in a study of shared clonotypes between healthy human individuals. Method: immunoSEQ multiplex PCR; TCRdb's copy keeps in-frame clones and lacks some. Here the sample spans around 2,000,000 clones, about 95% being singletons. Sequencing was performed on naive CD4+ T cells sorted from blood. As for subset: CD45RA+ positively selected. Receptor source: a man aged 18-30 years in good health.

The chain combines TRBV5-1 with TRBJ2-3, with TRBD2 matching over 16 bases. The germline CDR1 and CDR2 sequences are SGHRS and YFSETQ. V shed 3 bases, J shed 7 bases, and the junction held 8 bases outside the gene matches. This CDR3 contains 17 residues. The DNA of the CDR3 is TGCGCCAGCAGCTCCGGGACTAGCGGGGGGGCCGACTATACGCAGTATTTT. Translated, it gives CASSSGTSGGADYTQYF.

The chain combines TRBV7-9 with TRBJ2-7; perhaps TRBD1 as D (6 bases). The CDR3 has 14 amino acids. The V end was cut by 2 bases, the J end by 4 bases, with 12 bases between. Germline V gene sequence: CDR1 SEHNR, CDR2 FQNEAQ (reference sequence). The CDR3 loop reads CASSLLQGPYEQYF. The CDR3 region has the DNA TGTGCCAGCAGCTTACTGCAGGGGCCTTACGAGCAGTACTTC.